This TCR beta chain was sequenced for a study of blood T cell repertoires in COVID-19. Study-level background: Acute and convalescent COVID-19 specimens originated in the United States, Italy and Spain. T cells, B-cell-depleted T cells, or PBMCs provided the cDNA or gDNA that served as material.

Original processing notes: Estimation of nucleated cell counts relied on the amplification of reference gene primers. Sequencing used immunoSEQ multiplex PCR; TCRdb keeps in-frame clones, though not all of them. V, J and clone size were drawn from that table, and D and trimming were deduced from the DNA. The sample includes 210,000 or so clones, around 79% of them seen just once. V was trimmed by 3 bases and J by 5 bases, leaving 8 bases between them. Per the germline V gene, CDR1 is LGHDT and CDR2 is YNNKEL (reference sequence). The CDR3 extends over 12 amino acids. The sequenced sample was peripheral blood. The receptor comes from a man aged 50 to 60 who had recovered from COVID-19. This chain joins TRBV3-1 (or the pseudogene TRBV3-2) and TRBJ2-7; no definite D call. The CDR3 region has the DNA TGTGCCAGCAGCCACCGAGTCCACGAGCAGTACTTC. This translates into CASSHRVHEQYF.